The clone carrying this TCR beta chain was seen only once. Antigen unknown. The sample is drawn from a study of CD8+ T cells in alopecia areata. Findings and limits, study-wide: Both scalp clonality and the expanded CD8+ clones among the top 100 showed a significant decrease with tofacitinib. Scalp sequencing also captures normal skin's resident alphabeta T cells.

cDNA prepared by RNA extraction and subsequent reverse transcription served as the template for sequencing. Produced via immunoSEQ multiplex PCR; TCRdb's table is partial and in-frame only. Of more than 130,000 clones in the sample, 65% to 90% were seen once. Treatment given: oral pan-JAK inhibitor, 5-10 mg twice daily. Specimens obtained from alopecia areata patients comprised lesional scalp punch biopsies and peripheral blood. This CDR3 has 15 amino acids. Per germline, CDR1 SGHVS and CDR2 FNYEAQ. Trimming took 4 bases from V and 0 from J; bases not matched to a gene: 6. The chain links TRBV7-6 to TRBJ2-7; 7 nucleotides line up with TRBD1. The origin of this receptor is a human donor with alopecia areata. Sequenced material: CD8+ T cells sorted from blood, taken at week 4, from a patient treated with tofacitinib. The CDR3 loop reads CASSSGTASSYEQYF. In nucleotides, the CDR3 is TGTGCCAGCAGCTCGGGGACAGCCTCCTCCTACGAGCAGTACTTC.